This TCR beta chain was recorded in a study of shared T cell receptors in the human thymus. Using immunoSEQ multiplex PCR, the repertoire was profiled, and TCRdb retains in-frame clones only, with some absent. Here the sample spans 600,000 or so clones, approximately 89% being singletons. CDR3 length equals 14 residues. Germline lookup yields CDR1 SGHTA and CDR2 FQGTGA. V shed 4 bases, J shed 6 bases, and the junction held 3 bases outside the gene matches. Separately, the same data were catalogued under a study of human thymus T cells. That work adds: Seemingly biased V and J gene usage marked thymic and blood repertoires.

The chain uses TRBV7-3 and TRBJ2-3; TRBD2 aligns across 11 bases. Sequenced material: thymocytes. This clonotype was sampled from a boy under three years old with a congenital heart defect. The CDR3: CASSSSGGQDTQYF. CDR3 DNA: TGTGCCAGCAGCTCTAGCGGGGGGCAGGATACGCAGTATTTT.